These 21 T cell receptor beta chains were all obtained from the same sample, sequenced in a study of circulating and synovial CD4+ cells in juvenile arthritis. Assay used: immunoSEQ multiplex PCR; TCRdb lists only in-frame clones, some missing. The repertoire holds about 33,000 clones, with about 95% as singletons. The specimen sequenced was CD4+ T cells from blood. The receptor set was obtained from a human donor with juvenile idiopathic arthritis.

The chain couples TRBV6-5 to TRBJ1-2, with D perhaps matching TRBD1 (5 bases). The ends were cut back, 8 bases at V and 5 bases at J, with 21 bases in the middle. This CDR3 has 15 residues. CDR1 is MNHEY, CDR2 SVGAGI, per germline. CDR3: CASCPQAGGVYGYTF. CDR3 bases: TGTGCCAGCTGCCCCCAGGCGGGGGGAGTGTATGGCTACACCTTC.

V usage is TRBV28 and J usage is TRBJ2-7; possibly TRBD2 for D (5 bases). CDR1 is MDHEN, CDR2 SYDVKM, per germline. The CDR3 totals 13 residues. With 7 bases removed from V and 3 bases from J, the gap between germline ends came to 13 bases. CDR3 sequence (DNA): TGTGCCAGCACCAGTCGGGGTTACTACGAGCAGTACTTC. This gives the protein CASTSRGYYEQYF.

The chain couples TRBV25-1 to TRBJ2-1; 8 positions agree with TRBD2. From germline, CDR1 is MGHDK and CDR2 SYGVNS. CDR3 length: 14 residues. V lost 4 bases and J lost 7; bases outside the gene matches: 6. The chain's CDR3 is CASSASLAGNEQFF. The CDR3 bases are TGTGCCAGCAGTGCGTCCTTAGCGGGGAATGAGCAGTTCTTC.

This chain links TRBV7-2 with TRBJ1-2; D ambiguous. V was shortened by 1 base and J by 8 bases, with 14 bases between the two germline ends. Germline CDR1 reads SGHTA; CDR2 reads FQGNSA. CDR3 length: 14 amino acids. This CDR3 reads CASSLVVSFPGYTF. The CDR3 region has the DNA TGTGCCAGCAGCTTAGTCGTTTCGTTCCCCGGCTACACCTTC.

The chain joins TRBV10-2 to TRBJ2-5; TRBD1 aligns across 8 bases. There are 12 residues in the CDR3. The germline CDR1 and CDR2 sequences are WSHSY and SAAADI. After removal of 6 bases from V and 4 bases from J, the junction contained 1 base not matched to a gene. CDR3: CASRTGVETQYF. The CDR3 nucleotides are TGCGCCAGCAGGACAGGGGTAGAGACCCAGTACTTC.

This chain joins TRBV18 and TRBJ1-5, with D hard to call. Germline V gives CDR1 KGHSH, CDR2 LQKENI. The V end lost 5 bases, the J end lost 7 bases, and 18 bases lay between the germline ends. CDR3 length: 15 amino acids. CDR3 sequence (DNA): TGTGCCAGCTCATTGTCAGCGGGAATCGGCCAGCCCCAGCATTTT. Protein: CASSLSAGIGQPQHF.

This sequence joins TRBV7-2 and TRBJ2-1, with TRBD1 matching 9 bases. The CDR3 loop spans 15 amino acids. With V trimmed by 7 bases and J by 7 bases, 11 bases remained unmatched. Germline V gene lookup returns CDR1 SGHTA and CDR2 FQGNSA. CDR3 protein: CASTPGQGHKNEQFF. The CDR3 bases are TGTGCCAGCACCCCGGGACAGGGTCACAAAAATGAGCAGTTCTTC.

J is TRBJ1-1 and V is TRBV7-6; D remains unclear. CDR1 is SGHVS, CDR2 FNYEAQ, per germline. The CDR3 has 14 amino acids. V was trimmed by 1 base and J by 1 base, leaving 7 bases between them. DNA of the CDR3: TGTGCCAGCAGCTTAGGAGCGGGGAACACTGAAGCTTTCTTT. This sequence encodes CASSLGAGNTEAFF.

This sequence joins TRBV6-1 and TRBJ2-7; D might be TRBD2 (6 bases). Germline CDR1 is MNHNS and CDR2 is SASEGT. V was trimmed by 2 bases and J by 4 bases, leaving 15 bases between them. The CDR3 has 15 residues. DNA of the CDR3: TGTGCCAGCAGTGAACCGGGACTTCTACATTACGAGCAGTACTTC. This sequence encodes CASSEPGLLHYEQYF.

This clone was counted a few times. CDR3 protein: CASSGPGAQNQPQHF. CDR3 nucleotides: TGTGCCAGCAGTGGACCAGGGGCGCAAAATCAGCCCCAGCATTTT. This chain links TRBV25-1 with TRBJ1-5, with D possibly matching TRBD1 (6 bases). The V end lost 4 bases, the J end lost 4 bases, and 14 bases lay between the germline ends. Germline CDR1 reads MGHDK; CDR2 reads SYGVNS. The CDR3 contains 15 residues.

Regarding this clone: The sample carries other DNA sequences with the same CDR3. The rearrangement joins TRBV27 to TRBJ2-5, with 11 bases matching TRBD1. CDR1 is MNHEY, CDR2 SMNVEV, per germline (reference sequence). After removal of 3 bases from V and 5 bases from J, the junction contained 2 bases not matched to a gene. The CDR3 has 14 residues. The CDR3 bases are TGTGCCAGCAGTTTGGGACAGGGGGGGGAGACCCAGTACTTC. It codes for CASSLGQGGETQYF.

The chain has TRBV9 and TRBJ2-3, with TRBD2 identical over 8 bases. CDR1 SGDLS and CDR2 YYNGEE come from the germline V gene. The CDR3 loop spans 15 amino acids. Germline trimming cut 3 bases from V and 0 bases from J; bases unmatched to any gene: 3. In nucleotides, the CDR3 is TGTGCCAGCAGCGACGTAGCGGGAAGCACAGATACGCAGTATTTT. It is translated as CASSDVAGSTDTQYF. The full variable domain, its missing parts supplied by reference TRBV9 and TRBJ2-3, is DSGVTQTPKHLITATGQRVTLRCSPRSGDLSVYWYQQSLDQGLQFLIQYYNGEERAKGNILERFSAQQFPDLHSELNLSSLELGDSALYFCASSDVAGSTDTQYFGPGTRLTVL.

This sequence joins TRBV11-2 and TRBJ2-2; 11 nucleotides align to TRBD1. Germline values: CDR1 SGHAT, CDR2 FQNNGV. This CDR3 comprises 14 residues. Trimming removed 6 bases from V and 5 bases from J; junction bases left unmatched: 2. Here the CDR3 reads CASSRDRGTGELFF. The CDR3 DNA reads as TGTGCCAGCAGTCGGGACAGGGGGACCGGGGAGCTGTTTTTT.

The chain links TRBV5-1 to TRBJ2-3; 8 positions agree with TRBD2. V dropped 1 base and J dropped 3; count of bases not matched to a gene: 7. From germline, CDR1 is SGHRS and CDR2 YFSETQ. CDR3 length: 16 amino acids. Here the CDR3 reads CASSLPGGGLTDTQYF. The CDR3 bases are TGCGCCAGCAGCTTGCCCGGGGGGGGCCTGACAGATACGCAGTATTTT. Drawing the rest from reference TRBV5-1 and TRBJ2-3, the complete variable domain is KAGVTQTPRYLIKTRGQQVTLSCSPISGHRSVSWYQQTPGQGLQFLFEYFSETQRNKGNFPGRFSGRQFSNSRSEMNVSTLELGDSALYLCASSLPGGGLTDTQYFGPGTRLTVL.

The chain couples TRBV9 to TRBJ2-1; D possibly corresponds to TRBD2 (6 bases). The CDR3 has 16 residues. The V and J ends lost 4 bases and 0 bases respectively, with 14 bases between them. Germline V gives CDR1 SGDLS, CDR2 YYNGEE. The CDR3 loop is CASSHFLTSSYNEQFF. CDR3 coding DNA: TGTGCCAGCAGCCACTTTCTGACTAGCTCCTACAATGAGCAGTTCTTC. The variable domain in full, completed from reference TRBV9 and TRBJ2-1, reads DSGVTQTPKHLITATGQRVTLRCSPRSGDLSVYWYQQSLDQGLQFLIQYYNGEERAKGNILERFSAQQFPDLHSELNLSSLELGDSALYFCASSHFLTSSYNEQFFGPGTRLTVL.

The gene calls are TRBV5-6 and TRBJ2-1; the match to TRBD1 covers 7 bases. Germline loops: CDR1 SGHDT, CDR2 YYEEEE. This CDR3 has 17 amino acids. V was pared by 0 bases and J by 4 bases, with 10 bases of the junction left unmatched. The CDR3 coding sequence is TGTGCCAGCAGCTTGGTGACAGGGCCCCTCATATACAATGAGCAGTTCTTC. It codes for CASSLVTGPLIYNEQFF.

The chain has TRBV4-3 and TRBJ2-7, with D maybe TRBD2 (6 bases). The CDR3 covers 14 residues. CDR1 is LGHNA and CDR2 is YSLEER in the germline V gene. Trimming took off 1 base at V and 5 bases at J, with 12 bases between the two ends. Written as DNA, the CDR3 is TGCGCCAGCAGCCAAGCTCCCGGAGGGGACGAGCAGTACTTC. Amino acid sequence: CASSQAPGGDEQYF.

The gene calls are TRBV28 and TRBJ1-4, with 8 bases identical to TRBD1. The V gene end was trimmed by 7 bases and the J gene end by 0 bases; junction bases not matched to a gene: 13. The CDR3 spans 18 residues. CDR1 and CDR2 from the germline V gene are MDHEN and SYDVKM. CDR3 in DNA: TGTGCCAGCATAGGGGGACAGGAGATCCCTTCAACTAATGAAAAACTGTTTTTT. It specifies CASIGGQEIPSTNEKLFF.

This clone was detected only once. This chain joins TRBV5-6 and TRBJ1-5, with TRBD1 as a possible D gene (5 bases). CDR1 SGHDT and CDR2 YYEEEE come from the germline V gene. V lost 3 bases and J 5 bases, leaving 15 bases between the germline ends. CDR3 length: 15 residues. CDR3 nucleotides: TGTGCCAGCAGCTCCGCACCTCGGGGGGATCAGCCCCAGCATTTT. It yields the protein CASSSAPRGDQPQHF.

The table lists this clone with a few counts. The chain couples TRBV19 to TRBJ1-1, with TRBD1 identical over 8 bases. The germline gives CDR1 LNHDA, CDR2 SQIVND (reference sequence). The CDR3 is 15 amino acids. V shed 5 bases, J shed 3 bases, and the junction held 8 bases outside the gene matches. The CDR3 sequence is CASSPLDRDDTEAFF. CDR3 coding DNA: TGTGCCAGTAGTCCCCTGGACAGGGATGACACTGAAGCTTTCTTT.

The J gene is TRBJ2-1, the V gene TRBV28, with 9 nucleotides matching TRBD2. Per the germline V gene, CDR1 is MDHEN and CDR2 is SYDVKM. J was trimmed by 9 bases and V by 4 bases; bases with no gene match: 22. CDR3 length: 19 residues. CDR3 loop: CASSYGADPSGVRGIEQFF. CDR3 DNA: TGTGCCAGCAGTTACGGGGCGGACCCTAGCGGGGTTAGGGGGATTGAGCAGTTCTTC.